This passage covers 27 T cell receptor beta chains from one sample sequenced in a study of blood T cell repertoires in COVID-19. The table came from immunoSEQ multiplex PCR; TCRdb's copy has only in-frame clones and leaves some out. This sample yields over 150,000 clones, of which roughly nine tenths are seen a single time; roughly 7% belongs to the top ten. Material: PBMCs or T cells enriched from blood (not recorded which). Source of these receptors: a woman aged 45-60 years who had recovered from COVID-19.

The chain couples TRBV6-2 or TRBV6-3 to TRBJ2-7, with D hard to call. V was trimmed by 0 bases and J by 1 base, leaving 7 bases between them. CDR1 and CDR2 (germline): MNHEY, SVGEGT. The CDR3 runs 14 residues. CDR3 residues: CASSYSPSSYEQYF. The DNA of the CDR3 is TGTGCCAGCAGTTACTCGCCTAGTTCCTACGAGCAGTACTTC.

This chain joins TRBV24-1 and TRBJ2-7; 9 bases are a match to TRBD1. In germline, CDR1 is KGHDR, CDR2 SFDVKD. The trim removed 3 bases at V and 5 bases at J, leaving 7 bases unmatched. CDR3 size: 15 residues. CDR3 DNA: TGTGCCACCAGTGATCGCGGACAGGGGATCGACGAGCAGTACTTC. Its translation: CATSDRGQGIDEQYF.

The CDR3 protein is CASSYSAGLKYEQYF. The CDR3 nucleotides are TGTGCCAGCAGTTACTCGGCGGGACTAAAATACGAGCAGTACTTC. V is TRBV6-5 and J is TRBJ2-7, with 7 bases lining up with TRBD2. CDR1 and CDR2 (germline): MNHEY, SVGAGI. V shed 0 bases and J 4 bases; nucleotides not matched to a gene: 6. The CDR3 contains 15 residues.

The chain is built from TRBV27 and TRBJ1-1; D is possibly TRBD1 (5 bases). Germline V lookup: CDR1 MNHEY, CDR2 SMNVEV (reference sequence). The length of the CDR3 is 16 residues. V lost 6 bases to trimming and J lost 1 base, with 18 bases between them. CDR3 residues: CASSQIWGGTNTEAFF. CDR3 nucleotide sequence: TGTGCCAGCAGCCAGATCTGGGGGGGGACGAACACTGAAGCTTTCTTT.

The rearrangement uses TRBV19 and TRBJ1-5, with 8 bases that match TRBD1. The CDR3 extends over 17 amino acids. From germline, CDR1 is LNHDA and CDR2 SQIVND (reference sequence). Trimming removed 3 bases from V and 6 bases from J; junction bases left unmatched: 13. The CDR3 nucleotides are TGTGCCAGTAGTATGCGGCCCCAGGGGGCTTGGAGTCAGCCCCAGCATTTT. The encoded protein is CASSMRPQGAWSQPQHF.

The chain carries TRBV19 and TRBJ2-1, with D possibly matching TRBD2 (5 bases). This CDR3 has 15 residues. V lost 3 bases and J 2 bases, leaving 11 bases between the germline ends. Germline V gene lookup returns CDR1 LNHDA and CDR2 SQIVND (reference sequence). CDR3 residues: CASSIEGWAYNEQFF. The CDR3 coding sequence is TGTGCCAGTAGTATTGAGGGATGGGCCTACAATGAGCAGTTCTTC.

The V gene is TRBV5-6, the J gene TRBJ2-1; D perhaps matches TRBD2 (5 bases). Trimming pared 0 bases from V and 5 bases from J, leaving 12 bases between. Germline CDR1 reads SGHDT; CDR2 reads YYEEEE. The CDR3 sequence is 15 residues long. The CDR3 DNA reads TGTGCCAGCAGCTTGGCCGGGGAGTACAACAATGAGCAGTTCTTC. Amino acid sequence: CASSLAGEYNNEQFF.

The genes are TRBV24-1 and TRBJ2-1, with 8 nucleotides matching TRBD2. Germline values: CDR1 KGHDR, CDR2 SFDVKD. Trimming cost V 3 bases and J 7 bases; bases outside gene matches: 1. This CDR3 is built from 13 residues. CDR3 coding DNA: TGTGCCACCAGTGATGCTAGCGGGAATGAGCAGTTCTTC. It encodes CATSDASGNEQFF.

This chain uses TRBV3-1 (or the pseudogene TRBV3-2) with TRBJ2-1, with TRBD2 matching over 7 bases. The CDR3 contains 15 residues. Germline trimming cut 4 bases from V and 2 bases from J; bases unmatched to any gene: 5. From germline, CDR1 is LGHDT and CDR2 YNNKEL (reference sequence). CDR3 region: CASSPAGPAYNEQFF. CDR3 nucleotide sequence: TGTGCCAGCAGCCCAGCGGGACCCGCCTACAATGAGCAGTTCTTC.

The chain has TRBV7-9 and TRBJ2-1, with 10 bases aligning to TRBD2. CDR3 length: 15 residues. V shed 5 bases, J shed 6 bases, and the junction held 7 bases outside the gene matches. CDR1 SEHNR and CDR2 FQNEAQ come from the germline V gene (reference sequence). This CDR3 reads CASSAGTSVPNEQFF. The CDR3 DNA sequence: TGTGCCAGCAGCGCAGGGACTAGCGTCCCCAATGAGCAGTTCTTC. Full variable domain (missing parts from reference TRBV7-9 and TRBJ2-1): DTGVSQNPRHKITKRGQNVTFRCDPISEHNRLYWYRQTLGQGPEFLTYFQNEAQLEKSRLLSDRFSAERPKGSFSTLEIQRTEQGDSAMYLCASSAGTSVPNEQFFGPGTRLTVL.

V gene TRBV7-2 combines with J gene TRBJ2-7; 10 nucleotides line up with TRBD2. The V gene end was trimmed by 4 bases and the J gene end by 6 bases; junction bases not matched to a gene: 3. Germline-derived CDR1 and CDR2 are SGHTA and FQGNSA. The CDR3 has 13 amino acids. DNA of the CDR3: TGTGCCAGCAGCTGGGGGACTAGCGCCGAGCAGTACTTC. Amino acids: CASSWGTSAEQYF.

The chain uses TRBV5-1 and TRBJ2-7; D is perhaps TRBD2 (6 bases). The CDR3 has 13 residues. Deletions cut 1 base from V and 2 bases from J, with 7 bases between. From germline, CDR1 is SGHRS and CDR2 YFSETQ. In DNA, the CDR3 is TGCGCCAGCAGCTTGTCGGGAGCCTACGAGCAGTACTTC. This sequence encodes CASSLSGAYEQYF.

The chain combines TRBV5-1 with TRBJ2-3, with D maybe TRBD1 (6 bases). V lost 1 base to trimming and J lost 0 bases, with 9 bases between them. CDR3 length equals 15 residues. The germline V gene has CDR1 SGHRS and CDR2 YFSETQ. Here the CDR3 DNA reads TGCGCCAGCAGCTTGCAGGGACAAAGCACAGATACGCAGTATTTT. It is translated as CASSLQGQSTDTQYF.

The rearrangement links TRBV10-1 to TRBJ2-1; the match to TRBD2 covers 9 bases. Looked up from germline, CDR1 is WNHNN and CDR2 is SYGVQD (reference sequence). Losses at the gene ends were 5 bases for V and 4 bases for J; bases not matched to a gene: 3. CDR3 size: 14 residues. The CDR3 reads CASSSAGGYNEQFF. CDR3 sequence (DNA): TGCGCCAGCAGTTCTGCGGGAGGGTACAATGAGCAGTTCTTC.

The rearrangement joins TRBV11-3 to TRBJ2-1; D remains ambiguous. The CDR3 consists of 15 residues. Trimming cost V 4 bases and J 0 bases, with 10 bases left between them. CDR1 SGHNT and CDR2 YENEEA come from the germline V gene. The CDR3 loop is CASSSHPSSYNEQFF. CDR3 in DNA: TGTGCCAGCAGCTCCCACCCCAGCTCCTACAATGAGCAGTTCTTC.

This CDR3 reads CASSVDEGRGNTIYF. The CDR3 DNA reads TGTGCCAGCAGCGTAGATGAAGGGAGAGGAAACACCATATATTTT. The chain couples TRBV9 to TRBJ1-3; no clear D. Trimming stripped 0 bases from V and 4 bases from J, with 11 bases between. The CDR3 length is 15 residues. Germline assignment: CDR1 SGDLS and CDR2 YYNGEE. Supplemented by reference TRBV9 and TRBJ1-3, the full variable domain reads DSGVTQTPKHLITATGQRVTLRCSPRSGDLSVYWYQQSLDQGLQFLIQYYNGEERAKGNILERFSAQQFPDLHSELNLSSLELGDSALYFCASSVDEGRGNTIYFGEGSWLTVV.

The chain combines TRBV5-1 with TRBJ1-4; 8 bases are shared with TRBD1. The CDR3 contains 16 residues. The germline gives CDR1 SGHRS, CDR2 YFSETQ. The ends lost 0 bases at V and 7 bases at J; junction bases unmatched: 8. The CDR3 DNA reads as TGCGCCAGCAGCTTGGGGGGACAGGCCCGAGGTGAAAAACTGTTTTTT. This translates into CASSLGGQARGEKLFF.

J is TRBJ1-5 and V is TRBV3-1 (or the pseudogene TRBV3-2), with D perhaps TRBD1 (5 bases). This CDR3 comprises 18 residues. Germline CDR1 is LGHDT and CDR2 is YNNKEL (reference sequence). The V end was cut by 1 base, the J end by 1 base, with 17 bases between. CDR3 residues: CASSQVVAGRSSNQPQHF. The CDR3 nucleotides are TGTGCCAGCAGCCAAGTAGTGGCAGGGCGATCGAGCAATCAGCCCCAGCATTTT.

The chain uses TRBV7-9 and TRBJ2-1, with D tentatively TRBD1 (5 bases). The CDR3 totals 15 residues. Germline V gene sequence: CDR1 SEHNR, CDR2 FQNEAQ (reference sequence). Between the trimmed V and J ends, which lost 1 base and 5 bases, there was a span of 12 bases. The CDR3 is CASSLVLTRDNEQFF. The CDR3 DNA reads TGTGCCAGCAGCTTAGTACTCACCAGGGACAATGAGCAGTTCTTC.

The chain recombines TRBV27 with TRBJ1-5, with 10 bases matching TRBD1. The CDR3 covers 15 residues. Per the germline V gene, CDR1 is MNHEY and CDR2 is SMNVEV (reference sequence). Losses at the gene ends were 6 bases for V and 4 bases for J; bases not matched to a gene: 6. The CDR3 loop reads CASSGTGEKNQPQHF. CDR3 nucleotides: TGTGCCAGCAGCGGGACAGGGGAAAAGAATCAGCCCCAGCATTTT.

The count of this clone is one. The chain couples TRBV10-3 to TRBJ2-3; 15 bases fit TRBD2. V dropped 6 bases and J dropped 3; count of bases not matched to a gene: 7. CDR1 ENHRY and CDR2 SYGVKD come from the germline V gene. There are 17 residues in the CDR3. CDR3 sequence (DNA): TGTGCCATCAGACCGGGACTAGCGGGAGGAAAGACAGATACGCAGTATTTT. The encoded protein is CAIRPGLAGGKTDTQYF.

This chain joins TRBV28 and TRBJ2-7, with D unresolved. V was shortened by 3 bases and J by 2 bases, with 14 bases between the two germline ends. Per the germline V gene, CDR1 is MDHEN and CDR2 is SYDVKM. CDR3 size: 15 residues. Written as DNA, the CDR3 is TGTGCCAGCAGTTTTTCTCTAGATGGTACCTACGAGCAGTACTTC. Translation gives CASSFSLDGTYEQYF.

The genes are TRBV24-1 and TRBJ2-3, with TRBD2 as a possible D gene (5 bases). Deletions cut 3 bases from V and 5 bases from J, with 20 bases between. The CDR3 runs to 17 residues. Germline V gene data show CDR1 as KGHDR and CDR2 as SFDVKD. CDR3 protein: CATSDPQRTRGGDTQYF. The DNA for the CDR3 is TGTGCCACCAGTGATCCCCAGCGGACCCGAGGAGGAGATACGCAGTATTTT.

CDR3 loop: CASSPATTTNEKLFF. CDR3 DNA sequence: TGTGCCAGCTCACCCGCGACAACAACTAATGAAAAACTGTTTTTT. This chain uses TRBV18 with TRBJ1-4; no definite D call. Germline CDR1 is KGHSH and CDR2 is LQKENI. Trimming removed 3 bases from V and 0 bases from J, with 8 bases in between. This CDR3 has 15 residues.

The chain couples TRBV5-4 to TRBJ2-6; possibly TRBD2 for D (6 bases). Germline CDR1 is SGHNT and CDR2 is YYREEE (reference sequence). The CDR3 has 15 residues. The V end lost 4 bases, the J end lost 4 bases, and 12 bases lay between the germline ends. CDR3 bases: TGTGCCAGCAGCCCTGGGGGGATGGGGGCCAACGTCCTGACTTTC. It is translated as CASSPGGMGANVLTF.

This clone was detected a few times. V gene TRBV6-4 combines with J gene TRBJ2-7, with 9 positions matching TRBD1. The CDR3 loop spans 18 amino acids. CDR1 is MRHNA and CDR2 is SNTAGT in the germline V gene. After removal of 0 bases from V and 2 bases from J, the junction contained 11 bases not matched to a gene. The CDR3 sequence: CASSDSNTGGSSAYEQYF. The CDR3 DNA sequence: TGTGCCAGCAGTGACTCGAATACAGGGGGCTCCTCCGCCTACGAGCAGTACTTC.

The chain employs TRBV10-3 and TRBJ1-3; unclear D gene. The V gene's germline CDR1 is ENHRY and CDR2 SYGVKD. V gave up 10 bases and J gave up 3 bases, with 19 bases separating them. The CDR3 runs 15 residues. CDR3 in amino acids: CATNTQAGFGNTIYF. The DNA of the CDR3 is TGTGCCACGAATACGCAGGCAGGTTTTGGAAACACCATATATTTT.